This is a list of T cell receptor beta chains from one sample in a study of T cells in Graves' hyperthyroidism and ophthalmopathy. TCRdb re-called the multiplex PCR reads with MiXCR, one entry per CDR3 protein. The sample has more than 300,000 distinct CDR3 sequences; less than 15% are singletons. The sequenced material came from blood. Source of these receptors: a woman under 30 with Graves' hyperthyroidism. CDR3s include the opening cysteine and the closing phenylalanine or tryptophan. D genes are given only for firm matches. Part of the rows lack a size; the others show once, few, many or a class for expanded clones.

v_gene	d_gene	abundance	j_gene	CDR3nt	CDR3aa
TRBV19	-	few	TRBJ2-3	TGTGCCAGTAAACACAGGGAGGCAGATACGCAGTATTTT	CASKHREADTQYF
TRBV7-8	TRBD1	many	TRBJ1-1	TGTGCCAGCAGCTTAGAGATGGCAGGGGGCATAACTGAAGCTTTCTTT	CASSLEMAGGITEAFF
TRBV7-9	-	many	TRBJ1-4	TGTGCCAGCAGCTCGCCCGGCCAGGGAATTGAAAAACTGTTTTTT	CASSSPGQGIEKLFF
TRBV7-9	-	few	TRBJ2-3	TGTGCCAGCAGCCCCGGGCTTCGCTTCACAGATACGCAGTATTTT	CASSPGLRFTDTQYF
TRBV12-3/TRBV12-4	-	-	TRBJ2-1	TGTGCCAGCAGTTTAGAAACGGGTGGGGGGGCTAGCTACCATGAGCAGTTCTTC	CASSLETGGGASYHEQFF
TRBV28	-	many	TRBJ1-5	TGTGCCAGCAGTTTAGGGTCAGGGAATCAGCCCCAGCATTTT	CASSLGSGNQPQHF
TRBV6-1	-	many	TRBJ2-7	TGTGCCAGCATCGGGGTAGTGAGGCAAAGGGACGAGCAGTACTTC	CASIGVVRQRDEQYF
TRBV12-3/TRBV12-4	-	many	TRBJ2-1	TGTGCCAGCAGTCTCAACAGGTGGAATGAGCAGTTCTTC	CASSLNRWNEQFF
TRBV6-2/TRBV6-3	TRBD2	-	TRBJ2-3	TGTGCCAGCACAGGGACTAGCGGGGGGGCCATAGATACGCAGTATTTT	CASTGTSGGAIDTQYF
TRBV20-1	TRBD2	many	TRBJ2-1	TGCAGTGCTAGACTACAAGCAGCGGGGGGGAGCTCCTACAATGAGCAGTTCTTC	CSARLQAAGGSSYNEQFF
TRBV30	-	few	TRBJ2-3	TGTGCCTGGGGGGGGGGCTCGGGCACAGATACGCAGTATTTT	CAWGGGSGTDTQYF
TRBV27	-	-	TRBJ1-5	TGTGCCAGCAGTTCACAACCCGTGGGTAGCAATCAGCCCCAGCATTTT	CASSSQPVGSNQPQHF
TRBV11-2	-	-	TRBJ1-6	TGTGCCAGCAGCTTAACCTATAATTCACCCCTCCACTTT	CASSLTYNSPLHF
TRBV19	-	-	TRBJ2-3	TGTGCCAGTAGGAGGGGGGGGCTTTCACATACGCAGTATTTT	CASRRGGLSHTQYF
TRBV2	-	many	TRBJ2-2	TGTGCCAGCAGTAGACCGGGACAGAACACCGGGGAGCTGTTTTTT	CASSRPGQNTGELFF
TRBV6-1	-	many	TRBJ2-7	TGTGCCATAATCAGCTCCTACGAGCAGTACTTC	CAIISSYEQYF
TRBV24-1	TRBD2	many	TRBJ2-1	TGTGCCACCAGTGATTTGTTCGGGACTAGCGGCGGCAATGAGCAGTTCTTC	CATSDLFGTSGGNEQFF
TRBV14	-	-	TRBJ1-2	TGTGCCAGCAGCCAAGGAATACAGCGCGGCTACACCTTC	CASSQGIQRGYTF
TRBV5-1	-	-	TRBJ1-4	TGCGCCAGCAGCTTCAATTCGGGGAACTCTATGTTAGAAAAACTGTTTTTT	CASSFNSGNSMLEKLFF
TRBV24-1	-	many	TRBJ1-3	TGTGCCACCAGTGAAGGCAGCTCTGGAAACACCATATATTTT	CATSEGSSGNTIYF
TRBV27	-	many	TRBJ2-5	TGTGCCAGCAGTTTACCCAAGAAGATACAAGAGACCCAGTACTTC	CASSLPKKIQETQYF
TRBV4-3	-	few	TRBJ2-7	TGCGCCAGCAGCCAAGACGGTGTAGGCTACGAGCAGTACTTC	CASSQDGVGYEQYF
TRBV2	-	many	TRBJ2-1	TGTGCCAGCGGCATTAGCGGAAGTCTCAATGAGCAGTTCTTC	CASGISGSLNEQFF
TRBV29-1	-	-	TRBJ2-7	TGCAGCGTCGCCGGGGCAGGGGAGGCCTACGAGCGGTACTTC	CSVAGAGEAYERYF
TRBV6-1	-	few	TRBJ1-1	TGTGCCAGCAGTGTTGGTGGAGCGGGAAACACTGAAGCTTTCTTT	CASSVGGAGNTEAFF
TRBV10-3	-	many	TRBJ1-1	TGTGCCAGGCGGACCGACCTGAACACTGAAGCTTTCTTT	CARRTDLNTEAFF
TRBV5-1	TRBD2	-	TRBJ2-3	TGCGCCAGCAGCTATTATAGCGGGGGTATCACTAGCACAGATACGCAGTATTTT	CASSYYSGGITSTDTQYF
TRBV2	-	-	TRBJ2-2	TGTGCCAGCAGTGAACTACAGGGTTTTGCCGGGGAGCTGTTTTTT	CASSELQGFAGELFF
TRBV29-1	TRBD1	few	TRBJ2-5	TGCAGCGTTATTAGTTTACAGGGGCGTCAAGAGACCCAGTACTTC	CSVISLQGRQETQYF
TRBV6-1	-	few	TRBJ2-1	TGTGCCAGCAGGGCAGGCACAGGGACTGAGCAGTTCTTC	CASRAGTGTEQFF
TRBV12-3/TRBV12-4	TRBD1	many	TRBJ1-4	TGTGCCAGCAGTTTAAGGGCCACAGGGGTGAAACTGTTTTTT	CASSLRATGVKLFF
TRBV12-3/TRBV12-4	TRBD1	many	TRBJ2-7	TGTGCCAGCAGTTGGTGGACAGGGCAGGCCGAGCAGTACTTC	CASSWWTGQAEQYF
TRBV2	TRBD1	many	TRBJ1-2	TGTGCCAGCACTAGAGGACAGGGTGCGTTCGGCTATGGCTACACCTTC	CASTRGQGAFGYGYTF
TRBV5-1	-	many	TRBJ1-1	TGCGCCAGCAGCTGGACGGGGGGGCCCGACACTGAAGCTTTCTTT	CASSWTGGPDTEAFF
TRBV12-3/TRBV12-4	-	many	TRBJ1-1	TGTGCCAGCAGTTTGTATTTCGGGACTGAAGCTTTCTTT	CASSLYFGTEAFF
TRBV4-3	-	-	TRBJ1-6	TGCGCCAGCAGCCAGGAAGGAAGGATTAATTCACCCCTCCACTTT	CASSQEGRINSPLHF
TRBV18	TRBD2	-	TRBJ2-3	TGTGCCAGCTCACCTTGGACTAGCGGGGCCGCAGATACGCAGTATTTT	CASSPWTSGAADTQYF
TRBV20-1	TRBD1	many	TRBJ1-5	TGCAGTGCTAGATCGGTTCGTGGACAGGACAATCAGCCCCAGCATTTT	CSARSVRGQDNQPQHF
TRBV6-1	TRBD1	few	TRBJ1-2	TGTGCCAGCAGTGAAGAGGGGGCGGGGGGCTACACCTTC	CASSEEGAGGYTF
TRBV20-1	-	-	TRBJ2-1	TGCAGTGCTAGATTGGACAACAATCCCTCCTACAATAAGCAGTTCTTC	CSARLDNNPSYNKQFF
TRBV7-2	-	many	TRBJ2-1	TGTGCCAGCAGGGGGAGAGGTTGGGAGGGGGCGTCCTACAATGAGCAGTTCTTC	CASRGRGWEGASYNEQFF
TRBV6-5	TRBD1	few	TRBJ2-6	TGTGCCAGCAGTTACTCGATCGGGACAGGGGGCTTCGGTGGGGCCAACGTCCTGACTTTC	CASSYSIGTGGFGGANVLTF
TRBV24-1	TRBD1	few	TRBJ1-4	TGTGCCACCAGTGAACCAGACAGGGGAAGTCCTAATGAAAAACTGTTTTTT	CATSEPDRGSPNEKLFF